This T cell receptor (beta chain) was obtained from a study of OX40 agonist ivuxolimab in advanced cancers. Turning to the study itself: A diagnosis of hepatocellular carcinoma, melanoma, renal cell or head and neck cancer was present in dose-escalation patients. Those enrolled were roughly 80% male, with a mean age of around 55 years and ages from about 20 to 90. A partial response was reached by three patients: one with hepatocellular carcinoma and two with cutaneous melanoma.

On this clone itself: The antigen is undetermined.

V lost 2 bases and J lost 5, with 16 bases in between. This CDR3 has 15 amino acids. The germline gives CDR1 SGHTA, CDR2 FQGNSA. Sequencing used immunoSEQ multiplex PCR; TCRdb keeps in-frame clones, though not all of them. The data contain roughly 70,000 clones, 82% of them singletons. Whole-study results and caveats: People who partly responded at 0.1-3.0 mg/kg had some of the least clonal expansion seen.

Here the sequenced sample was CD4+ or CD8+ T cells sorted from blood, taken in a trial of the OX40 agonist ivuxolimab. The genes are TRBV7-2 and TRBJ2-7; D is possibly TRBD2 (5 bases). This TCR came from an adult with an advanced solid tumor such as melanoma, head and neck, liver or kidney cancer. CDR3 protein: CASSLSGMGVDEQYF. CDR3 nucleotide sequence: TGTGCCAGCAGCTTATCGGGAATGGGAGTAGACGAGCAGTACTTC.